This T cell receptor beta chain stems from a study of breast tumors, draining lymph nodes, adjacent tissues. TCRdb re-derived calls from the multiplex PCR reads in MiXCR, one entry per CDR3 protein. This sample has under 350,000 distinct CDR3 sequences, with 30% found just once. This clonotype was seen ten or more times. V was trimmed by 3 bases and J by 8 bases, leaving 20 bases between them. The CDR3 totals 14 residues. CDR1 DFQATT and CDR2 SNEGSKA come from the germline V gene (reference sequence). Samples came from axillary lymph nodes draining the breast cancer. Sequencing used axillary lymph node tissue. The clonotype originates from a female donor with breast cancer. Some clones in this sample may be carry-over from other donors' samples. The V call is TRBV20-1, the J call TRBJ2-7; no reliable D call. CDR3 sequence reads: CSARSRIESLQQYF. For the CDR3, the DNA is TGCAGTGCTAGGTCCCGTATCGAGTCGCTTCAGCAGTACTTC.